This T cell receptor (beta chain) was captured by sequencing in a study of blood T cell repertoires in COVID-19. Produced via immunoSEQ multiplex PCR; TCRdb's table is partial and in-frame only. The table lists roughly 160,000 clones, over 70% of them singletons. This CDR3 has 15 amino acids. V dropped 5 bases and J dropped 3; count of bases not matched to a gene: 8. The germline CDR1 and CDR2 sequences are SGHVS and FQNEAQ. The chain is built from TRBV7-8 and TRBJ2-7, with 9 nucleotides matching TRBD2. Sequences were obtained from PBMCs or T cells enriched from blood (not recorded which). This receptor was taken from a woman aged 55-70 years who had recovered from COVID-19. The CDR3 sequence: CASSQPSGARYEQYF. CDR3 bases: TGTGCCAGCAGCCAACCTAGCGGGGCCCGCTACGAGCAGTACTTC.